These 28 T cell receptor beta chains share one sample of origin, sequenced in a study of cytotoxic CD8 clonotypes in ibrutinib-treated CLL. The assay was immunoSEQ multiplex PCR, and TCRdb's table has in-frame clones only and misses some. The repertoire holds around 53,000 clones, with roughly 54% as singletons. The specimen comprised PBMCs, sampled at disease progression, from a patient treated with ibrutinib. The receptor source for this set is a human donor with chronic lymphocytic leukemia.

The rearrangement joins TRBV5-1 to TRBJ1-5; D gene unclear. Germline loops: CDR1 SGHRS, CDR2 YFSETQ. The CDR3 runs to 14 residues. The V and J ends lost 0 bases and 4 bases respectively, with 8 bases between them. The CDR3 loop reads CASSLGGSNQPQHF. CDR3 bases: TGCGCCAGCAGCTTGGGCGGCAGTAATCAGCCCCAGCATTTT.

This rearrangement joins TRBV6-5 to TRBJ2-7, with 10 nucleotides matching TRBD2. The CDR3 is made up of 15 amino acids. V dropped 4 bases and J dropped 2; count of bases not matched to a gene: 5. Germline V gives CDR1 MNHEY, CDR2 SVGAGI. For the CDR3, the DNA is TGTGCCAGCAGTTCCCGGACTAGCGGAACCTACGAGCAGTACTTC. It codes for CASSSRTSGTYEQYF.

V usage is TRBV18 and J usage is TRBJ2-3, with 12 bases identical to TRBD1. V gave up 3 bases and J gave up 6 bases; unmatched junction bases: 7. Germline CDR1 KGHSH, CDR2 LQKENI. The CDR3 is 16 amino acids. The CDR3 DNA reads TGTGCCAGCTCACCCGGGACAGGGGGCTTTTTTGATACGCAGTATTTT. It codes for CASSPGTGGFFDTQYF.

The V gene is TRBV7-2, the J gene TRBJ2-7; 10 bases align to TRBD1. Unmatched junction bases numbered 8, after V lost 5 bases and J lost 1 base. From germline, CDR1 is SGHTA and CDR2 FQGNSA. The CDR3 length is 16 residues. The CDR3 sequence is CASSRTGTGVSYEQYF. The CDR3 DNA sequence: TGTGCCAGCAGCCGGACCGGGACAGGGGTGTCCTACGAGCAGTACTTC.

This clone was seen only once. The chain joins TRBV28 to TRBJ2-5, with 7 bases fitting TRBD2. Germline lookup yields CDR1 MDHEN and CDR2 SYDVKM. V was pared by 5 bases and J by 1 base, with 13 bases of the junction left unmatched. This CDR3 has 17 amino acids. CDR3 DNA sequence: TGTGCCAGCAGTCCCCGGCTTTGGGACTACCTCCAAGAGACCCAGTACTTC. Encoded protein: CASSPRLWDYLQETQYF.

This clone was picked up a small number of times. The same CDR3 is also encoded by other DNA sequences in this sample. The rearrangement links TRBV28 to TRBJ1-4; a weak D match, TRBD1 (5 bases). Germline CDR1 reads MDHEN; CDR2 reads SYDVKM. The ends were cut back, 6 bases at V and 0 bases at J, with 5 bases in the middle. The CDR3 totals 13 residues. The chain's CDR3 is CASRGATNEKLFF. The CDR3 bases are TGTGCCAGCAGAGGGGCAACTAATGAAAAACTGTTTTTT.

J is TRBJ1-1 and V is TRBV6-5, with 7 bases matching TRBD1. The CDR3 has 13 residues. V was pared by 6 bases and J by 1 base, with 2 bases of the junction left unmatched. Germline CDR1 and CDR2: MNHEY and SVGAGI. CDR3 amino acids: CASRRTGNTEAFF. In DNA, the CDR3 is TGTGCCAGCAGACGGACAGGGAACACTGAAGCTTTCTTT.

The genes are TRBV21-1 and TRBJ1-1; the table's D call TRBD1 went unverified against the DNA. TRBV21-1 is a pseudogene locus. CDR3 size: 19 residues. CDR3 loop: CASSARGGQVIIMNTEAFF. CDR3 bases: TGTGCCAGCAGCGCGAGGGGGGGACAGGTCATAATCATGAACACTGAAGCTTTCTTT.

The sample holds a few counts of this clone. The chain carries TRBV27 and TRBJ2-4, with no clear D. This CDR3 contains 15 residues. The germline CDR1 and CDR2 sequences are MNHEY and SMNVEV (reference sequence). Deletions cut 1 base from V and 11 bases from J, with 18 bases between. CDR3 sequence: CASSLLGRLESVQYF. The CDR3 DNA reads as TGTGCCAGCAGTTTATTGGGCAGGCTCGAAAGCGTTCAGTACTTC.

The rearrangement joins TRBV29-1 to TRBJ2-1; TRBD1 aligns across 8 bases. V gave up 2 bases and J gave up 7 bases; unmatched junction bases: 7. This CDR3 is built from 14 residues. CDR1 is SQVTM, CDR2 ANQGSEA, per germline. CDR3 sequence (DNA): TGCAGCGTTGAATGGCAGGGGGCTGGTAATGAGCAGTTCTTC. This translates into CSVEWQGAGNEQFF.

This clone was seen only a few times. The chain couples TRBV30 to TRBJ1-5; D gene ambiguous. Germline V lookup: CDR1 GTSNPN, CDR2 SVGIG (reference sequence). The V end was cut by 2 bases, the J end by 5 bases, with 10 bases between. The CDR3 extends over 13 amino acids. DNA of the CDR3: TGTGCCTGGAGTCTAGGGTTGGATCAGCCCCAGCATTTT. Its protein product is CAWSLGLDQPQHF. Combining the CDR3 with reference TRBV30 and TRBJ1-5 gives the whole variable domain SQTIHQWPATLVQPVGSPLSLECTVEGTSNPNLYWYRQAAGRGLQLLFYSVGIGQISSEVPQNLSASRPQDRQFILSSKKLLLSDSGFYLCAWSLGLDQPQHFGDGTRLSIL.

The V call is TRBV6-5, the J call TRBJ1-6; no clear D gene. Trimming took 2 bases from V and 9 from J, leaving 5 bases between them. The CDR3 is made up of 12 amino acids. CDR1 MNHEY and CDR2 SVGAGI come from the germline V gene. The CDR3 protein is CASSYRGSPLHF. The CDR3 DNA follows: TGTGCCAGCAGTTACCGAGGTTCACCCCTCCACTTT.

The CDR3 DNA reads as TGTGCCAGCGGACCAAGACAGTTTTCCTACGAGCAGTACTTC. Translation gives CASGPRQFSYEQYF. This chain uses TRBV6-5 with TRBJ2-7; tentatively, D is TRBD1 (5 bases). V shed 8 bases and J shed 1 base, with 15 bases lying between them. CDR1 and CDR2 (germline): MNHEY, SVGAGI. This CDR3 has 14 amino acids.

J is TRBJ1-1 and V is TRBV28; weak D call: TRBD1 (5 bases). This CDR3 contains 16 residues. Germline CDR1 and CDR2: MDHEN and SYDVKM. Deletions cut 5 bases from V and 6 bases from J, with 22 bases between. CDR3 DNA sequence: TGTGCCAGCAGTGTGGTGGGCAGGGTGCTGTCGGCTGAAGCTTTCTTT. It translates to CASSVVGRVLSAEAFF. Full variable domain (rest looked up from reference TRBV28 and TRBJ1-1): DVKVTQSSRYLVKRTGEKVFLECVQDMDHENMFWYRQDPGLGLRLIYFSYDVKMKEKGDIPEGYSVSREKKERFSLILESASTNQTSMYLCASSVVGRVLSAEAFFGQGTRLTVV.

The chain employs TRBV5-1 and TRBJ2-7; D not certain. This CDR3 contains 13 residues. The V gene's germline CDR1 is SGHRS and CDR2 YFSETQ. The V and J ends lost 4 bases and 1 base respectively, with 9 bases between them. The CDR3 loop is CASSLTGSYEQYF. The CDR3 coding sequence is TGCGCCAGCAGCCTGACGGGTTCCTACGAGCAGTACTTC.

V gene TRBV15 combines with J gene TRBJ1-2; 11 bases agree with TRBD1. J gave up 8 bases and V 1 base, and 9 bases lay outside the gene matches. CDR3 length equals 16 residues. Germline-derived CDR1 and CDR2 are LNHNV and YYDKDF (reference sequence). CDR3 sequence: CATSRAPGTGGGGYTF. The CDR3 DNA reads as TGTGCCACCAGCAGAGCCCCAGGGACAGGGGGAGGAGGCTACACCTTC.

CDR3 sequence reads: CASSSWTGLNSPLHF. The CDR3 nucleotides read TGTGCCAGCAGCTCTTGGACAGGGTTGAATTCACCCCTCCACTTT. The chain links TRBV11-2 to TRBJ1-6; TRBD1 matches at 8 bases. Germline V lookup: CDR1 SGHAT, CDR2 FQNNGV. The CDR3 spans 15 residues. The V and J ends lost 4 bases and 7 bases, in that order; junction bases with no gene match: 6.

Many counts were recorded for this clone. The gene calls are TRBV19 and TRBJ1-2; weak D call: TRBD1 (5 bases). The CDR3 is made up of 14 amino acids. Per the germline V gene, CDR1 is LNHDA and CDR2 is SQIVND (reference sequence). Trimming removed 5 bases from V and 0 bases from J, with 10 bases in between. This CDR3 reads CASSHRDANYGYTF. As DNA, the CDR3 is TGTGCCAGTAGTCACCGGGACGCTAACTATGGCTACACCTTC.

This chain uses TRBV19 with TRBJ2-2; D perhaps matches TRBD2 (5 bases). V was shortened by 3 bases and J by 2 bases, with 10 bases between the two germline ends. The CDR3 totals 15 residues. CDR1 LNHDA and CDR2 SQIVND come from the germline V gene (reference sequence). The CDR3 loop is CASSIGLANTGELFF. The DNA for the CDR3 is TGTGCCAGTAGTATTGGGCTAGCTAACACCGGGGAGCTGTTTTTT.

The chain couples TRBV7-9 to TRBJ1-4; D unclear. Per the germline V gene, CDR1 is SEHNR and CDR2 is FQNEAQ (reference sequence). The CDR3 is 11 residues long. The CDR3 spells CASTWDEKLFF. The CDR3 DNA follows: TGTGCAAGTACCTGGGATGAAAAACTGTTTTTT.

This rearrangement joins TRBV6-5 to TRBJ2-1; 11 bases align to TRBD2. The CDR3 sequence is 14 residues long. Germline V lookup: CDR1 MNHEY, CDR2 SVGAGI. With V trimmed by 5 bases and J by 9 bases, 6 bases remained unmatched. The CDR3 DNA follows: TGTGCCAGCAGTACTAGCGGGAGTCGGAGTGAGCAGTTCTTC. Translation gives CASSTSGSRSEQFF.

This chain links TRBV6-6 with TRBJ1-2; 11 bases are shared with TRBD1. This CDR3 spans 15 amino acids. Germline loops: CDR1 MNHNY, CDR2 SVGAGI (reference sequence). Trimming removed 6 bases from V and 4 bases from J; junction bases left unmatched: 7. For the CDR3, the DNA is TGTGCCAGCAGCGGACAGGGGGCGCGGGTCTATGGCTACACCTTC. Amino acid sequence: CASSGQGARVYGYTF.

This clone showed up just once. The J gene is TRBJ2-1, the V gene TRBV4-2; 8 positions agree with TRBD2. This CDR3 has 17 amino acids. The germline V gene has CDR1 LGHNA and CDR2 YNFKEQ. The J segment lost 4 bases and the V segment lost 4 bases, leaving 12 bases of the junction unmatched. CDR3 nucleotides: TGTGCCAGCAGCCGCGGAATGGCGGGAGGATTATACAATGAGCAGTTCTTC. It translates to CASSRGMAGGLYNEQFF.

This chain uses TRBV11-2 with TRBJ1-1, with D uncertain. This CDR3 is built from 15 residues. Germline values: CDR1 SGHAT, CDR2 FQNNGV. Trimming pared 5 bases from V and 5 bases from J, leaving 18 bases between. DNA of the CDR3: TGTGCCAGCAGCGCGACTGGAGCGGTGGGGACTGAAGCTTTCTTT. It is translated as CASSATGAVGTEAFF.

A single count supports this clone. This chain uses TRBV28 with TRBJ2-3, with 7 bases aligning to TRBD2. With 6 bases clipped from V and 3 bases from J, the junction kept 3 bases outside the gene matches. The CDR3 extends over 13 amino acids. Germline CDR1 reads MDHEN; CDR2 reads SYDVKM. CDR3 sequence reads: CASSLAGTDTQYF. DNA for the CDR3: TGTGCCAGCAGCTTAGCGGGTACAGATACGCAGTATTTT.

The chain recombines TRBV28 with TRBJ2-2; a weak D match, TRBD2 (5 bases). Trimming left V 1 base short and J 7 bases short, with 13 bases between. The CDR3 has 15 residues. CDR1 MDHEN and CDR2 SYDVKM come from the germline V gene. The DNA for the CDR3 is TGTGCCAGCAGTTTATTCACTAGGCGACACGGGGAGCTGTTTTTT. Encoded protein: CASSLFTRRHGELFF.

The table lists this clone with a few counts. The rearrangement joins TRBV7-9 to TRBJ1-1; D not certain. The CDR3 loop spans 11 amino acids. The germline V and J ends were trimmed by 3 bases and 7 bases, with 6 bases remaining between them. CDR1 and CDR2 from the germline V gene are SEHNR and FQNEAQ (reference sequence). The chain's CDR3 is CASSFYNEAFF. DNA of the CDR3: TGTGCCAGCAGCTTCTATAATGAAGCTTTCTTT.

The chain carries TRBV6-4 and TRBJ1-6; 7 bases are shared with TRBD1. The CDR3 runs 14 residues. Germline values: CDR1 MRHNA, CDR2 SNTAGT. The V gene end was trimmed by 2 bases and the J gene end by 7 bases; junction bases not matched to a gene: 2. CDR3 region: CASSDRDRNSPLHF. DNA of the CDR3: TGTGCCAGCAGTGACCGGGACAGAAATTCACCCCTCCACTTT.